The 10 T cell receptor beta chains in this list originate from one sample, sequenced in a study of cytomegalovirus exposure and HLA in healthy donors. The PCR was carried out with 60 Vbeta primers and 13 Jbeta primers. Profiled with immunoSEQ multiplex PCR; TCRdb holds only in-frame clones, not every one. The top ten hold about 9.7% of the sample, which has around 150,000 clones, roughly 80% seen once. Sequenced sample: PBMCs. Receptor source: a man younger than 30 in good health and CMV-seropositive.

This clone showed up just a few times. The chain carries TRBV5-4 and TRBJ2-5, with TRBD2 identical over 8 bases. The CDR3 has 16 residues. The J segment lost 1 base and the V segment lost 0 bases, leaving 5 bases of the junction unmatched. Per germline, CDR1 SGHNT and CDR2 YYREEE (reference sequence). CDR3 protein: CASSLGPSGSQETQYF. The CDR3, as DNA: TGTGCCAGCAGCTTGGGTCCAAGCGGGAGCCAAGAGACCCAGTACTTC.

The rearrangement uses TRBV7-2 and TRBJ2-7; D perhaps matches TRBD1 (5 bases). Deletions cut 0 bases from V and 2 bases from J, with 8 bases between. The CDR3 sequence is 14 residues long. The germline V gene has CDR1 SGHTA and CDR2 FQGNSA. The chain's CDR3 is CASSLARVAYEQYF. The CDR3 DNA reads TGTGCCAGCAGCTTAGCCAGGGTCGCCTACGAGCAGTACTTC.

CDR3 DNA sequence: TGTGCCAGCAGCCCAGTGGGGGCCTCCTACGAGCAGTACTTC. Protein sequence: CASSPVGASYEQYF. This chain connects TRBV5-4 to TRBJ2-7; the D gene is possibly TRBD1 (6 bases). The germline V gene has CDR1 SGHNT and CDR2 YYREEE (reference sequence). V lost 4 bases to trimming and J lost 0 bases, with 11 bases between them. This CDR3 comprises 14 residues.

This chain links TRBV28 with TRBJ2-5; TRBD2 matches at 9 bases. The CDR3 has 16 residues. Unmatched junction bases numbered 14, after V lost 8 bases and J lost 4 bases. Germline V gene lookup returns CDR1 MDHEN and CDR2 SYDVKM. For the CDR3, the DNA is TGTGCCAGCCAGCTCATGTATAGAGCGGGAGGAGAGACCCAGTACTTC. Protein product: CASQLMYRAGGETQYF.

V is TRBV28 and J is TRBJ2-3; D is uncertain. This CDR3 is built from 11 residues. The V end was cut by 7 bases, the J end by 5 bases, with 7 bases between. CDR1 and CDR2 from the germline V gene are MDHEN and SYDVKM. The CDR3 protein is CASIRRDTQYF. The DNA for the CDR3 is TGTGCCAGCATCCGGAGAGATACGCAGTATTTT.

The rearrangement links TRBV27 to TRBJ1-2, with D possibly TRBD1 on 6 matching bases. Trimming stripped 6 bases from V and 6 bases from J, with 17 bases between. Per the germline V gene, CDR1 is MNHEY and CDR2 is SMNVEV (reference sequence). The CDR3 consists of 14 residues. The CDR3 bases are TGTGCCAGCAGGGACCTGGCAGGGGCGGATGGCTACACCTTC. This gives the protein CASRDLAGADGYTF.

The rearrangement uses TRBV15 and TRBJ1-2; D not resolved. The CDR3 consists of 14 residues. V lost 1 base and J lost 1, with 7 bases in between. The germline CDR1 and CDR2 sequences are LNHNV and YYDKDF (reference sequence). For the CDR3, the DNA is TGTGCCACCAGCAGAGGAGGAGTTAACTATGGCTACACCTTC. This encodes CATSRGGVNYGYTF.

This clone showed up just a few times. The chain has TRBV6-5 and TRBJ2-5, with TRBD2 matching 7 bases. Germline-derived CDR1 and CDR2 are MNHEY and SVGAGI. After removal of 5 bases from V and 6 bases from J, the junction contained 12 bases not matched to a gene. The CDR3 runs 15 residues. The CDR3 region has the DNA TGTGCCAGCAGTGCAAACATGGCTAGCGGCAAGACCCAGTACTTC. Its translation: CASSANMASGKTQYF.

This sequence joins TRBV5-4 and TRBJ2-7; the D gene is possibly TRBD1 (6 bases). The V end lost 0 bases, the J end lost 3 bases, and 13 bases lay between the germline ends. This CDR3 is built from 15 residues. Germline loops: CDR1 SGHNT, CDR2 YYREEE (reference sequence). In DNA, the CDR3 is TGTGCCAGCAGCTTGGGACCGGACAGTAACTACGAGCAGTACTTC. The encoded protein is CASSLGPDSNYEQYF.

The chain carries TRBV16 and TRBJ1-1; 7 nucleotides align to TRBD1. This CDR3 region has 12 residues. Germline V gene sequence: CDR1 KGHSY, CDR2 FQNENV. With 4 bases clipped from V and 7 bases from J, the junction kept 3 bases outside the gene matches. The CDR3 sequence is CASSRNRGEAFF. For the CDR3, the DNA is TGTGCCAGCAGCCGGAACAGGGGTGAAGCTTTCTTT.